This TCR beta chain was obtained from a study of T cells after yellow fever vaccination. The CDR3 is made up of 13 amino acids. Trimming at V came to 6 bases and at J to 11 bases, leaving 7 bases not matched to a gene. This clonotype was seen ten or more times. TCRdb reanalysed the 5' RACE reads using MiXCR and keeps one entry per CDR3 protein. The data show some 350,000 distinct CDR3 sequences, about 6.2% seen once. This TCR was recovered from a man aged 25-45 years who received the YFV17D yellow fever vaccine. Sequencing was performed on PBMCs, taken 5 days after the yellow fever booster vaccination. The chain couples TRBV12-3 or TRBV12-4 to TRBJ1-4; 9 bases map to TRBD1. CDR3 region: CASRPTGGWKLFF. The CDR3 DNA reads as TGTGCCAGCAGACCTACAGGGGGCTGGAAACTGTTTTTT.